These 23 T cell receptor beta chains came from one sample sequenced in a study of Graves' ophthalmopathy and Graves' hyperthyroidism. RNA transcripts served as template for amplifying TCR beta CDR3 sequences. In the first round, RT-PCR was carried out with HTBI primers, and a multiplex PCR formed the second round. In TCRdb, the multiplex PCR reads were re-called with MiXCR into one record per CDR3 protein. The sample lists roughly 610,000 distinct CDR3 sequences; 22% were seen once. The sequenced sample consisted of peripheral blood. Receptor source: a woman younger than 30 with stable Graves' hyperthyroidism. Some clones in this sample may be carry-over from other donors' samples.

The chain recombines TRBV20-1 with TRBJ1-1; D is undetermined. CDR1 and CDR2 (germline): DFQATT, SNEGSKA (reference sequence). V shed 6 bases and J shed 0 bases, with 8 bases lying between them. This CDR3 is built from 12 residues. CDR3 nucleotide sequence: TGCAGTGCGAGACCAATGAACACTGAAGCTTTCTTT. It translates to CSARPMNTEAFF.

This clonotype has ten or more counts. The V gene is TRBV11-2, the J gene TRBJ2-7; D remains ambiguous. V dropped 1 base and J dropped 3 bases, with 13 bases sitting between them. Germline V CDR1 and CDR2: SGHAT, FQNNGV. The CDR3 covers 15 residues. The chain's CDR3 is CASSLGWLDGYEQYF. The CDR3 DNA follows: TGTGCCAGCAGCTTAGGTTGGTTGGACGGCTACGAGCAGTACTTC.

V is TRBV19 and J is TRBJ2-2; 10 nucleotides align to TRBD2. After removal of 5 bases from V and 3 bases from J, the junction contained 3 bases not matched to a gene. The CDR3 extends over 15 amino acids. From germline, CDR1 is LNHDA and CDR2 SQIVND (reference sequence). CDR3 loop: CASSVGLADTGELFF. Here the CDR3 DNA reads TGTGCCAGTAGTGTCGGACTAGCGGACACCGGGGAGCTGTTTTTT.

The chain carries TRBV12-3 or TRBV12-4 and TRBJ1-1; D is possibly TRBD1 (5 bases). Deletions cut 8 bases from V and 4 bases from J, with 14 bases between. The CDR3 totals 13 residues. The DNA of the CDR3 is TGTGCCAGCGGCCGCGGGGCGAGCACTGAAGCTTTCTTT. Translation gives CASGRGASTEAFF.

In this sample, this clonotype turned up many times. The chain links TRBV19 to TRBJ2-7; TRBD2 aligns across 13 bases. The V segment lost 4 bases and the J segment 3 bases; nucleotides outside the gene matches: 12. The CDR3 totals 18 residues. Germline V lookup: CDR1 LNHDA, CDR2 SQIVND (reference sequence). CDR3 DNA: TGTGCCAGTAGTACCCCGCCCGGGACTAGCGGGACTCGCTACGAGCAGTACTTC. This sequence encodes CASSTPPGTSGTRYEQYF. Based on the CDR3 plus reference TRBV19 and TRBJ2-7, the full variable domain is DGGITQSPKYLFRKEGQNVTLSCEQNLNHDAMYWYRQDPGQGLRLIYYSQIVNDFQKGDIAEGYSVSREKKESFPLTVTSAQKNPTAFYLCASSTPPGTSGTRYEQYFGPGTRLTVT.

This clonotype was seen ten or more times. This chain joins TRBV12-3 or TRBV12-4 and TRBJ1-1; 7 bases agree with TRBD1. The CDR3 consists of 15 residues. V was clipped by 4 bases and J by 3 bases; unmatched bases: 8. CDR3 in DNA: TGTGCCAGCAGTTCCCAGACAGGGAGGTACACTGAAGCTTTCTTT. Encoded protein: CASSSQTGRYTEAFF.

This clonotype has ten or more counts. The chain employs TRBV4-2 and TRBJ2-5, with 7 bases identical to TRBD2. CDR1 and CDR2 from the germline V gene are LGHNA and YNFKEQ. This CDR3 spans 15 amino acids. Trimming at V came to 7 bases and at J to 4 bases, leaving 12 bases not matched to a gene. This CDR3 is CASMRATSTGETQYF. CDR3 in DNA: TGTGCCAGCATGCGAGCGACTAGCACTGGAGAGACCCAGTACTTC.

The J gene is TRBJ1-1, the V gene TRBV4-3; D is unclear. Germline assignment: CDR1 LGHNA and CDR2 YSLEER. This CDR3 is 14 amino acids long. V lost 1 base and J lost 8, with 14 bases in between. CDR3 residues: CASSQVGGIPEAFF. The CDR3 DNA is TGCGCCAGCAGCCAAGTCGGTGGAATACCCGAAGCTTTCTTT.

At least ten counts were recorded for this clonotype. The chain couples TRBV6-5 to TRBJ2-5, with 11 positions matching TRBD2. V was clipped by 4 bases and J by 5 bases; unmatched bases: 6. CDR1 MNHEY and CDR2 SVGAGI come from the germline V gene. The CDR3 extends over 15 amino acids. The CDR3 protein is CASSSKLAGVETQYF. CDR3 coding DNA: TGTGCCAGCAGTTCCAAACTAGCGGGAGTGGAGACCCAGTACTTC.

Turning to this clonotype: A much larger clone sits a single nucleotide away, making a read error possible. No conserved phenylalanine or tryptophan is present at the end of the CDR3, so a read error is the likely explanation. It is unclear where the CDR3 begins or ends on the DNA, so no DNA is shown, and the CDR3 is as TCRdb lists it. The rearrangement links TRBV12-3 or TRBV12-4 to TRBJ1-5; the table calls TRBD1, which could not be checked here. The CDR3 is 13 amino acids in total, end residues counted. The CDR3 spells CASSSTGTQPQRL.

This clonotype was detected a few times. V usage is TRBV24-1 and J usage is TRBJ2-5, with 12 bases identical to TRBD1. Germline CDR1 and CDR2: KGHDR and SFDVKD. The CDR3 consists of 15 residues. Trimming took 5 bases from V and 5 from J; bases not matched to a gene: 5. In nucleotides, the CDR3 is TGTGCCACCAGTGCTGGGACAGGGGGCATGGAGACCCAGTACTTC. Encoded protein: CATSAGTGGMETQYF.

There are a few counts of this clonotype. The chain recombines TRBV5-1 with TRBJ2-6, with TRBD1 identical over 8 bases. V was clipped by 1 base and J by 1 base; unmatched bases: 10. Germline V CDR1 and CDR2: SGHRS, YFSETQ. There are 19 residues in the CDR3. The CDR3: CASSLRFGQGTSGANVLTF. The CDR3 DNA reads as TGCGCCAGCAGCTTGAGATTCGGACAGGGCACTTCTGGGGCCAACGTCCTGACTTTC.

This clonotype was seen repeatedly, ten times or more. The rearrangement uses TRBV15 and TRBJ1-5, with 7 bases identical to TRBD1. The V gene end was trimmed by 2 bases and the J gene end by 2 bases; junction bases not matched to a gene: 3. The CDR3 length is 15 residues. Germline V gene data show CDR1 as LNHNV and CDR2 as YYDKDF (reference sequence). The CDR3, as DNA: TGTGCCACCAGCAGACGGACAGGTGGCAATCAGCCCCAGCATTTT. Encoded protein: CATSRRTGGNQPQHF.

This clonotype appeared a few times. CDR3: CASSPGQGRYEQYF. In DNA, the CDR3 is TGTGCCAGCAGCCCGGGACAGGGCAGGTACGAGCAGTACTTC. The chain links TRBV13 to TRBJ2-7; 9 nucleotides agree with TRBD1. This CDR3 contains 14 residues. The V gene end was trimmed by 5 bases and the J gene end by 4 bases; junction bases not matched to a gene: 6. Looked up from germline, CDR1 is PRHDT and CDR2 is FYEKMQ (reference sequence).

This rearrangement joins TRBV7-2 to TRBJ2-5; 8 bases agree with TRBD1. CDR1 is SGHTA and CDR2 is FQGNSA in the germline V gene. This CDR3 spans 15 amino acids. J was trimmed by 4 bases and V by 5 bases; bases with no gene match: 9. In DNA, the CDR3 is TGTGCCAGCAGCCTAATGACAGGGGTACGAGAGACCCAGTACTTC. Translating gives CASSLMTGVRETQYF.

In this sample, this clonotype turned up many times. V gene TRBV7-9 combines with J gene TRBJ2-7, with 7 bases matching TRBD1. The trim removed 1 base at V and 4 bases at J, leaving 7 bases unmatched. In germline, CDR1 is SEHNR, CDR2 FQNEAQ (reference sequence). The CDR3 length is 15 residues. CDR3 protein: CASSLGGQGVYEQYF. The CDR3, as DNA: TGTGCCAGCAGCTTAGGGGGCCAGGGGGTGTACGAGCAGTACTTC.

This clonotype was counted ten times or more. The V call is TRBV20-1, the J call TRBJ1-2; tentatively, D is TRBD1 (6 bases). This CDR3 comprises 13 residues. Germline V gene sequence: CDR1 DFQATT, CDR2 SNEGSKA (reference sequence). Trimming cost V 6 bases and J 2 bases, with 13 bases left between them. The CDR3 loop is CSASSDRNYGYTF. CDR3 nucleotide sequence: TGCAGTGCATCTTCGGACAGAAACTATGGCTACACCTTC.

In this sample, this clonotype turned up many times. The V call is TRBV2, the J call TRBJ1-3; D is perhaps TRBD1 (6 bases). Germline values: CDR1 SNHLY, CDR2 FYNNEI. V lost 2 bases and J 0 bases, leaving 14 bases between the germline ends. The CDR3 extends over 17 amino acids. DNA of the CDR3: TGTGCCAGCAGTGAATTAGGGGGTCTTTTCTCTGGAAACACCATATATTTT. This sequence encodes CASSELGGLFSGNTIYF. Full variable domain (outside the CDR3, taken from reference TRBV2 and TRBJ1-3): EPEVTQTPSHQVTQMGQEVILRCVPISNHLYFYWYRQILGQKVEFLVSFYNNEISEKSEIFDDQFSVERPDGSNFTLKIRSTKLEDSAMYFCASSELGGLFSGNTIYFGEGSWLTVV.

The gene calls are TRBV19 and TRBJ2-7; the D gene is possibly TRBD1 (5 bases). Germline-derived CDR1 and CDR2 are LNHDA and SQIVND (reference sequence). The V end lost 3 bases, the J end lost 7 bases, and 19 bases lay between the germline ends. The CDR3 runs 15 residues. DNA of the CDR3: TGTGCCAGTAGTATTGGTGGGGCACCTACTCGGGAGCAGTACTTC. Translating gives CASSIGGAPTREQYF.

This sequence joins TRBV27 and TRBJ2-7, with TRBD1 matching over 7 bases. The V gene's germline CDR1 is MNHEY and CDR2 SMNVEV (reference sequence). The CDR3 sequence is 14 residues long. V was clipped by 5 bases and J by 3 bases; unmatched bases: 7. The CDR3 bases are TGTGCCAGCAGTCCCTACCGACAGGGCTACGAGCAGTACTTC. Amino acid sequence: CASSPYRQGYEQYF.

Ten or more counts support this clonotype. This chain joins TRBV24-1 and TRBJ1-5, with D perhaps matching TRBD1 (5 bases). Germline CDR1 is KGHDR and CDR2 is SFDVKD. The ends were cut back, 4 bases at V and 10 bases at J, with 10 bases in the middle. The CDR3 runs to 12 residues. CDR3 sequence: CATSDTGPPQHF. CDR3 bases: TGTGCCACCAGTGACACGGGACCTCCCCAGCATTTT.

The chain couples TRBV24-1 to TRBJ1-1; perhaps TRBD1 as D (5 bases). Germline values: CDR1 KGHDR, CDR2 SFDVKD. V lost 11 bases and J lost 5, with 11 bases in between. The CDR3 is 11 amino acids. In nucleotides, the CDR3 is TGTGCCAGGAAAGGGGTAACTGAAGCTTTCTTT. As protein: CARKGVTEAFF.

The CDR3 DNA is TGCAGTGCTAGAGATCGGGAAGGGGCACACGAGCAGTACTTC. This translates into CSARDREGAHEQYF. V and J are TRBV20-1 and TRBJ2-7; tentatively, D is TRBD1 or TRBD2 (5 bases each). The ends were cut back, 0 bases at V and 5 bases at J, with 14 bases in the middle. The CDR3 covers 14 residues. In germline, CDR1 is DFQATT, CDR2 SNEGSKA (reference sequence).